The sequence of this T cell receptor (beta chain) was determined in a study of beta chain features in type 1 diabetes. Study-level information: All samples together contributed 95 million to 110 million sorted cells for examination. Findings and caveats of the study: Insertion counts at VDJ junctions were lower in type 1 diabetes patients, who also showed more deletions there.

The CDR3 runs 11 residues. V lost 5 bases and J 6 bases, leaving 7 bases between the germline ends. The germline V gene encodes CDR1 SGHVS and CDR2 FQNEAQ. Every isolated RNA sample was fully reverse transcribed, so sequencing captured expressed TCRB transcripts. Each sample of naive, central memory or regulatory T cells had, on average, roughly 3.4 million reads. The data were produced by immunoSEQ multiplex PCR, yet TCRdb's version contains in-frame clones alone and is incomplete. The data show about 160,000 clones, around 8% seen once. Turning to this clone: Its antigen is still unknown.

The receptor comes from a man between 18 and 35 years old in good health. V gene TRBV7-8 combines with J gene TRBJ1-2; D gene unclear. Sequenced input: central memory CD4+ T cells from blood. The CDR3 DNA reads as TGTGCCAGCAGCCCGGTTGATGGCTACACCTTC. The encoded protein is CASSPVDGYTF. The full variable domain, with the rest looked up from reference TRBV7-8 and TRBJ1-2, is GAGVSQSPRYKVAKRGQDVALRCDPISGHVSLFWYQQALGQGPEFLTYFQNEAQLDKSGLPSDRFFAERPEGSVSTLKIQRTQQEDSAVYLCASSPVDGYTFGSGTRLTVV.